This T cell receptor (beta chain) was identified during a study of T cell responses to AZD1222 COVID-19 vaccine. Points from the study as a whole: Spike-specific TCR depth and breadth grew after two AZD1222 doses. Females outnumbered males among donors, who were mostly white British; clonal diversity was possibly underestimated. Repertoire sampling occurred only after the peak T cell response.

The germline V gene encodes CDR1 SGHRS and CDR2 YFSETQ. The V segment lost 6 bases and the J segment 4 bases; nucleotides outside the gene matches: 7. This CDR3 is built from 14 residues. As for this clone: Its cognate antigen is unknown.

Libraries were prepared by immunoSEQ multiplex PCR; TCRdb keeps only in-frame clonotypes and omits some of them. The data contain some 99,000 clones, 87% of them singletons. The source is an adult who received the AZD1222 COVID-19 vaccine. The V call is TRBV5-1, the J call TRBJ2-7; 10 positions match TRBD1. This material consisted of peripheral blood, taken 28 days after the second AZD1222 dose. The CDR3, as DNA: TGCGCCAGCAAAGGGGGACAGGGGATATACGAGCAGTACTTC. It codes for CASKGGQGIYEQYF.